This T cell receptor beta chain was found in a study of blood T cells in healthy people across ages. Study outcomes and limitations: The study could not conclusively compare naive and antigen-experienced cells, given its unsorted PBMCs.

Each individual donor underwent a draw of approximately 9.8 milliliters of peripheral blood. The use of a sample-barcoded 5' primer and a J-beta primer mix characterized a second PCR of 7 to 11 cycles. A template-switch adaptor containing 12 random nucleotides labeled each cDNA molecule. CDR3-containing paired-end reads numbered at least 2.5 million in each sample. TCRdb re-called the 5' RACE reads through MiXCR, storing one row per CDR3 protein. The table records fewer than 1,000,000 distinct CDR3 sequences, around half of them present only once. This CDR3 is built from 14 residues. With 4 bases clipped from V and 2 bases from J, the junction kept 5 bases outside the gene matches. Germline assignment: CDR1 SQVTM and CDR2 ANQGSEA. With regard to this clonotype: What it binds is unknown.

The TCR was taken from a man aged 80 or over in good health. The rearrangement links TRBV29-1 to TRBJ2-3, with 8 bases identical to TRBD1. The sample consisted of blood. The CDR3 reads CSVGDRGYTDTQYF. CDR3 nucleotides: TGCAGCGTTGGCGACAGGGGTTACACAGATACGCAGTATTTT.